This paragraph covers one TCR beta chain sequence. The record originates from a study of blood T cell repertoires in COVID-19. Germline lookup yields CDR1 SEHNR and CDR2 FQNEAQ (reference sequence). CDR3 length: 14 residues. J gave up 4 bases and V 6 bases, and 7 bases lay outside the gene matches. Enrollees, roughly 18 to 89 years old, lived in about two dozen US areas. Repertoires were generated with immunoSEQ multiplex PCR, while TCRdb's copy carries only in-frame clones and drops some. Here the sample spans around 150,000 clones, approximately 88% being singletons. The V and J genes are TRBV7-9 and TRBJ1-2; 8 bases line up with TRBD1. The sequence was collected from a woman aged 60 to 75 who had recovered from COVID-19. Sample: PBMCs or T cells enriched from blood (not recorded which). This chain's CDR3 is CASSHGQGAYGYTF. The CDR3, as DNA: TGTGCCAGCAGTCACGGACAGGGTGCCTATGGCTACACCTTC.